These 8 T cell receptor beta chains originate from one sample sequenced in a study of long-term antiretroviral therapy in people with HIV. Survey-level resolution applied to immunoSEQ assay v3.0. TCRdb's table, derived via immunoSEQ multiplex PCR, lists solely in-frame clones and lacks some. Found here are fewer than 30,000 clones, 95% of them singletons; the top ten hold approximately 8.8%. The source was unsorted PBMCs, collected 5.3 years after starting antiretroviral therapy. The receptors stem from a man younger than 40 with HIV.

The V and J genes are TRBV5-1 and TRBJ2-7; D call uncertain. CDR1 and CDR2 (germline): SGHRS, YFSETQ. This CDR3 is built from 12 residues. V shed 1 base and J shed 3 bases, with 5 bases lying between them. The CDR3 DNA sequence: TGCGCCAGCAGCTTGAGGGACTACGAGCAGTACTTC. Its translation is CASSLRDYEQYF.

The rearrangement joins TRBV27 to TRBJ2-3; 7 nucleotides agree with TRBD2. The V and J ends lost 10 bases and 7 bases, in that order; junction bases with no gene match: 20. CDR1 and CDR2 from the germline V gene are MNHEY and SMNVEV (reference sequence). There are 16 residues in the CDR3. The chain's CDR3 is CATHTAGDLAVNTQYF. In DNA form, the CDR3 reads TGTGCCACCCACACGGCGGGGGATCTTGCGGTAAATACGCAGTATTTT.

CDR3 nucleotide sequence: TGCGCCAGCAGCTATGGACTAGCGGGTACCCAAGAGACCCAGTACTTC. Protein: CASSYGLAGTQETQYF. The chain has TRBV5-1 and TRBJ2-5; 11 bases agree with TRBD2. CDR3 length: 16 residues. Germline CDR1 and CDR2: SGHRS and YFSETQ. The J segment lost 1 base and the V segment lost 3 bases, leaving 5 bases of the junction unmatched.

The chain combines TRBV19 with TRBJ2-6; 8 bases match TRBD1. CDR1 LNHDA and CDR2 SQIVND come from the germline V gene (reference sequence). This CDR3 has 15 residues. V lost 8 bases and J lost 1; bases outside the gene matches: 4. CDR3 nucleotides: TGTGCCAGTGGGACAGGACGATCTGGGGCCAACGTCCTGACTTTC. Translation gives CASGTGRSGANVLTF.

The V and J genes are TRBV5-4 and TRBJ2-3; no firm D call. Germline V gene sequence: CDR1 SGHNT, CDR2 YYREEE (reference sequence). Trimming cost V 10 bases and J 2 bases, with 11 bases left between them. CDR3 size: 12 residues. The CDR3 DNA reads TGTGCCGGCAAGGGAACCACAGATACGCAGTATTTT. Residues: CAGKGTTDTQYF.

This CDR3 reads CASSVGDRTWVYEQYF. CDR3 DNA: TGTGCCAGCAGCGTGGGGGACAGGACGTGGGTCTACGAGCAGTACTTC. The chain links TRBV9 to TRBJ2-7; 8 bases map to TRBD1. V shed 2 bases and J 3 bases; nucleotides not matched to a gene: 10. This CDR3 is 16 amino acids long. CDR1 SGDLS and CDR2 YYNGEE come from the germline V gene.

The V call is TRBV7-2, the J call TRBJ1-1, with D possibly matching TRBD1 (5 bases). V lost 6 bases to trimming and J lost 2 bases, with 10 bases between them. The CDR3 consists of 13 residues. Germline V gene data show CDR1 as SGHTA and CDR2 as FQGNSA. The CDR3 is CASRRDLNTEAFF. CDR3 coding DNA: TGTGCCAGCAGACGGGACTTAAACACTGAAGCTTTCTTT. The entire variable domain, with the rest obtained from reference TRBV7-2 and TRBJ1-1, is as follows: GAGVSQSPSNKVTEKGKDVELRCDPISGHTALYWYRQSLGQGLEFLIYFQGNSAPDKSGLPSDRFSAERTGGSVSTLTIQRTQQEDSAVYLCASRRDLNTEAFFGQGTRLTVV.

The J gene is TRBJ2-1, the V gene TRBV5-1; 10 positions agree with TRBD1. Unmatched junction bases numbered 6, after V lost 0 bases and J lost 6 bases. This CDR3 has 16 residues. CDR1 and CDR2 (germline): SGHRS, YFSETQ. CDR3 coding DNA: TGCGCCAGCAGCTTGGGACAGGGGGCCCCCGCCAATGAGCAGTTCTTC. Protein product: CASSLGQGAPANEQFF.